Each of the 27 T cell receptor beta chains below was sequenced from the same sample in a study of OX40 agonist ivuxolimab in advanced cancers. Clones were read by immunoSEQ multiplex PCR, and TCRdb kept only the in-frame ones, dropping some. Among more than 45,000 clones, over 70% were seen once, and the ten largest hold over 3%. Source: CD4+ or CD8+ T cells sorted from blood, taken in a trial of the OX40 agonist ivuxolimab. The receptors come from an adult with an advanced solid tumor such as melanoma, head and neck, liver or kidney cancer.

This chain connects TRBV6-6 to TRBJ1-2; 8 nucleotides match TRBD1. CDR1 is MNHNY and CDR2 is SVGAGI in the germline V gene (reference sequence). The length of the CDR3 is 13 residues. As DNA, the CDR3 is TGTGCGGTTAGTGGGCAGGGGGCCGGTGGCTACACCTTC. This sequence encodes CAVSGQGAGGYTF.

This sequence joins TRBV27 and TRBJ2-3, with TRBD2 matching 7 bases. The germline V gene has CDR1 MNHEY and CDR2 SMNVEV (reference sequence). J was trimmed by 6 bases and V by 7 bases; bases with no gene match: 13. The CDR3 contains 15 residues. CDR3 coding DNA: TGTGCCAGCACTTTGATGGGGGGGAATATGGATACGCAGTATTTT. Amino acid sequence: CASTLMGGNMDTQYF.

The chain links TRBV19 to TRBJ2-2, with 11 bases that match TRBD2. V was clipped by 3 bases and J by 0 bases; unmatched bases: 3. CDR3 length equals 17 residues. Germline CDR1 LNHDA, CDR2 SQIVND (reference sequence). The CDR3 sequence: CASSMGTSGTNTGELFF. For the CDR3, the DNA is TGTGCCAGTAGTATGGGGACTAGCGGTACGAACACCGGGGAGCTGTTTTTT.

The chain has TRBV28 and TRBJ2-3; 9 nucleotides line up with TRBD1. CDR1 and CDR2 from the germline V gene are MDHEN and SYDVKM. The CDR3 spans 14 residues. V lost 7 bases to trimming and J lost 4 bases; unmatched junction nucleotides: 6. CDR3: CASKTGGASDTQYF. CDR3 coding DNA: TGTGCCAGCAAAACAGGGGGCGCATCAGATACGCAGTATTTT.

The V and J genes are TRBV18 and TRBJ2-7; TRBD1 or TRBD2 may be the D gene (5 bases each). V was cut by 0 bases and J by 6 bases, with 9 bases left in between. This CDR3 contains 13 residues. Germline-derived CDR1 and CDR2 are KGHSH and LQKENI. CDR3 nucleotide sequence: TGTGCCAGCTCACCACCGGGGGACCTCGAGCAGTACTTC. Amino acid sequence: CASSPPGDLEQYF. The whole variable domain, remainder taken from reference TRBV18 and TRBJ2-7, is NAGVMQNPRHLVRRRGQEARLRCSPMKGHSHVYWYRQLPEEGLKFMVYLQKENIIDESGMPKERFSAEFPKEGPSILRIQQVVRGDSAAYFCASSPPGDLEQYFGPGTRLTVT.

The chain recombines TRBV18 with TRBJ2-1, with D possibly matching TRBD2 (6 bases). The CDR3 length is 14 residues. Germline V gives CDR1 KGHSH, CDR2 LQKENI. V was shortened by 6 bases and J by 5 bases, with 14 bases between the two germline ends. CDR3 amino acids: CASSLQEGNNEQFF. DNA of the CDR3: TGTGCCAGCTCCCTACAGGAGGGTAACAATGAGCAGTTCTTC.

This clone was recorded a few times. The chain carries TRBV27 and TRBJ2-7; tentatively, D is TRBD1 or TRBD2 (5 bases each). CDR3 size: 14 residues. V dropped 3 bases and J dropped 2 bases, with 11 bases sitting between them. Germline-derived CDR1 and CDR2 are MNHEY and SMNVEV (reference sequence). CDR3 protein: CASSLGDRAYEQYF. The DNA of the CDR3 is TGTGCCAGCAGTTTGGGGGACCGAGCCTACGAGCAGTACTTC.

The chain uses TRBV4-2 and TRBJ1-6; D possibly corresponds to TRBD1 (5 bases). CDR3 length: 14 residues. Trimming took 1 base from V and 5 from J, leaving 6 bases between them. Germline V gene lookup returns CDR1 LGHNA and CDR2 YNFKEQ. This CDR3 is CASSQGGHNSPLHF. The CDR3 nucleotides are TGTGCCAGCAGCCAAGGGGGACATAATTCACCCCTCCACTTT.

The rearrangement uses TRBV11-3 and TRBJ2-2, with D unresolved. CDR3 length: 14 residues. CDR1 and CDR2 from the germline V gene are SGHNT and YENEEA. V lost 5 bases and J 4 bases, leaving 11 bases between the germline ends. The CDR3 reads CASSLTRGTGELFF. The CDR3, as DNA: TGTGCCAGCAGCCTGACCCGTGGCACCGGGGAGCTGTTTTTT.

This rearrangement joins TRBV5-1 to TRBJ2-2; TRBD1 matches 10 bases. V lost 1 base, J lost 5 bases, and 5 bases stayed unmatched. CDR1 and CDR2 from the germline V gene are SGHRS and YFSETQ. The CDR3 is made up of 16 amino acids. CDR3 nucleotides: TGCGCCAGCAGCTTGAAGGGGACAGGGGTTACCGGGGAGCTGTTTTTT. Translating gives CASSLKGTGVTGELFF.

The gene calls are TRBV5-1 and TRBJ1-6, with 10 bases fitting TRBD1. Trimming removed 6 bases from V and 8 bases from J; junction bases left unmatched: 5. Germline loops: CDR1 SGHRS, CDR2 YFSETQ. CDR3 length equals 14 residues. The CDR3 DNA reads TGCGCCAGCACGACAGGACAGGGGGATTCACCCCTCCACTTT. Translation: CASTTGQGDSPLHF.

The rearrangement uses TRBV6-5 and TRBJ1-1; TRBD1 might be the D (6 bases). Germline V gene lookup returns CDR1 MNHEY and CDR2 SVGAGI. Trimming stripped 5 bases from V and 9 bases from J, with 10 bases between. CDR3 length: 11 residues. Here the CDR3 reads CASSNREKAFF. The CDR3 coding sequence is TGTGCCAGCAGTAACAGGGAGAAAGCTTTCTTT.

The CDR3 DNA reads TGCGCCAGCAGCTTGGCCCCCTTGGGGACTAGCGGGGGGAGCTCCTACGAGCAGTACTTC. Translating it yields CASSLAPLGTSGGSSYEQYF. The V and J genes are TRBV5-1 and TRBJ2-7, with 15 bases aligning to TRBD2. The germline V gene has CDR1 SGHRS and CDR2 YFSETQ. V lost 0 bases and J lost 0; bases outside the gene matches: 10. The CDR3 runs 20 residues. Complete variable domain (other parts from reference TRBV5-1 and TRBJ2-7): KAGVTQTPRYLIKTRGQQVTLSCSPISGHRSVSWYQQTPGQGLQFLFEYFSETQRNKGNFPGRFSGRQFSNSRSEMNVSTLELGDSALYLCASSLAPLGTSGGSSYEQYFGPGTRLTVT.

This rearrangement joins TRBV6-5 to TRBJ1-1, with D uncertain. Germline V gene sequence: CDR1 MNHEY, CDR2 SVGAGI. The CDR3 runs 12 residues. V was trimmed by 9 bases and J by 3 bases, leaving 11 bases between them. The CDR3: CASCKVDTEAFF. For the CDR3, the DNA is TGTGCCAGTTGCAAGGTCGACACTGAAGCTTTCTTT.

The chain is built from TRBV28 and TRBJ2-3, with 7 bases matching TRBD2. The CDR3 spans 14 residues. Trimming took 4 bases from V and 6 from J; bases not matched to a gene: 7. Germline assignment: CDR1 MDHEN and CDR2 SYDVKM. CDR3 coding DNA: TGTGCCAGCAGTTCTAGCGGAAGTATGGATACGCAGTATTTT. This translates into CASSSSGSMDTQYF. The variable domain in full, with the rest retrieved from reference TRBV28 and TRBJ2-3, is DVKVTQSSRYLVKRTGEKVFLECVQDMDHENMFWYRQDPGLGLRLIYFSYDVKMKEKGDIPEGYSVSREKKERFSLILESASTNQTSMYLCASSSSGSMDTQYFGPGTRLTVL.

This chain joins TRBV2 and TRBJ1-2; D may be TRBD1 (6 bases). Per germline, CDR1 SNHLY and CDR2 FYNNEI. V was shortened by 7 bases and J by 4 bases, with 16 bases between the two germline ends. The CDR3 length is 14 residues. In DNA, the CDR3 is TGTGCCAGCATCGAGGAGAGGGGGATCTATGGCTACACCTTC. Residues: CASIEERGIYGYTF.

The chain combines TRBV7-9 with TRBJ1-1, with unresolved D. Germline values: CDR1 SEHNR, CDR2 FQNEAQ (reference sequence). Trimming removed 8 bases from V and 4 bases from J, with 17 bases in between. The length of the CDR3 is 14 residues. CDR3 loop: CASGPSGGLTEAFF. The CDR3 DNA reads as TGTGCCAGCGGACCCTCGGGAGGGCTCACTGAAGCTTTCTTT.

V is TRBV2 and J is TRBJ1-5; 9 nucleotides align to TRBD1. CDR3 length: 14 amino acids. V was pared by 8 bases and J by 4 bases, with 6 bases of the junction left unmatched. Germline V CDR1 and CDR2: SNHLY, FYNNEI. This CDR3 is CASSPDRGNQPQHF. Here the CDR3 DNA reads TGTGCCAGCTCTCCGGACAGGGGAAATCAGCCCCAGCATTTT. The whole variable domain, remainder taken from reference TRBV2 and TRBJ1-5, is EPEVTQTPSHQVTQMGQEVILRCVPISNHLYFYWYRQILGQKVEFLVSFYNNEISEKSEIFDDQFSVERPDGSNFTLKIRSTKLEDSAMYFCASSPDRGNQPQHFGDGTRLSIL.

The DNA of the CDR3 is TGTGCCAGCAGCTTATTCTTACATTCCTACGAGCAGTACTTC. Translation gives CASSLFLHSYEQYF. The chain has TRBV7-2 and TRBJ2-7; D remains ambiguous. This CDR3 is built from 14 residues. Germline V gene lookup returns CDR1 SGHTA and CDR2 FQGNSA. V shed 2 bases and J shed 1 base, with 9 bases lying between them.

The chain recombines TRBV6-5 with TRBJ2-5; TRBD1 agrees at 10 bases. Germline CDR1 MNHEY, CDR2 SVGAGI. V gave up 5 bases and J gave up 5 bases; unmatched junction bases: 8. This CDR3 spans 15 amino acids. CDR3 in amino acids: CASSQRGQGGETQYF. DNA for the CDR3: TGTGCCAGCAGTCAACGAGGACAGGGGGGCGAGACCCAGTACTTC.

The rearrangement links TRBV9 to TRBJ2-3; a possible D gene is TRBD1 (5 bases). Germline CDR1 reads SGDLS; CDR2 reads YYNGEE. Trimming removed 3 bases at V and 2 bases at J, with 7 bases between. This CDR3 region has 13 residues. The CDR3: CASSADNTDTQYF. The CDR3 nucleotides read TGTGCCAGCAGCGCGGACAACACAGATACGCAGTATTTT.

In its sample, this clone was seen a few times. This rearrangement joins TRBV19 to TRBJ2-1; D is uncertain. Germline CDR1 LNHDA, CDR2 SQIVND (reference sequence). Deletions cut 6 bases from V and 8 bases from J, with 14 bases between. This CDR3 is built from 13 residues. CDR3 sequence (DNA): TGTGCCAGTAGCGAGACCCGCGGTTATGAGCAGTTCTTC. Amino acids: CASSETRGYEQFF.

This clone has a single count. The CDR3 sequence: CASSPGQGYSYEQYF. The CDR3 DNA is TGTGCCAGCAGCCCGGGACAGGGATACTCCTACGAGCAGTACTTC. The chain recombines TRBV27 with TRBJ2-5, with 9 nucleotides matching TRBD1. The tail of the sequence fits TRBJ2-7 better, so the J call may be wrong. The CDR3 is 15 residues long. Germline CDR1 and CDR2: MNHEY and SMNVEV (reference sequence).

The chain employs TRBV28 and TRBJ1-2; a weak D match, TRBD1 (5 bases). The CDR3 runs to 14 residues. Germline V gene lookup returns CDR1 MDHEN and CDR2 SYDVKM. Trimming removed 5 bases at V and 2 bases at J, with 12 bases between. The CDR3, as DNA: TGTGCCAGCAGTCGAATACAGGAAAACTATGGCTACACCTTC. It encodes CASSRIQENYGYTF.

V gene TRBV18 combines with J gene TRBJ1-4, with D maybe TRBD1 (5 bases). The CDR3 has 14 amino acids. V dropped 4 bases and J dropped 8 bases, with 14 bases sitting between them. The germline V gene has CDR1 KGHSH and CDR2 LQKENI. The CDR3 reads CASSLQQDNEKLFF. The CDR3 bases are TGTGCCAGCTCACTCCAACAGGATAACGAAAAACTGTTTTTT. The full variable domain, in which reference TRBV18 and TRBJ1-4 provide the parts outside the CDR3, is NAGVMQNPRHLVRRRGQEARLRCSPMKGHSHVYWYRQLPEEGLKFMVYLQKENIIDESGMPKERFSAEFPKEGPSILRIQQVVRGDSAAYFCASSLQQDNEKLFFGSGTQLSVL.

The genes are TRBV28 and TRBJ2-7; D is unresolved. The CDR3 is made up of 11 amino acids. Trimming stripped 7 bases from V and 2 bases from J, with 6 bases between. Germline V gene lookup returns CDR1 MDHEN and CDR2 SYDVKM. The CDR3 is CASNNPYEQYF. Here the CDR3 DNA reads TGTGCCAGCAACAACCCCTACGAGCAGTACTTC.

CDR3 sequence (DNA): TGTGCCAGTAGCCAGCAGGGACAGTACTTCAATGAGCAGTTCTTC. Its protein is CASSQQGQYFNEQFF. The chain couples TRBV19 to TRBJ2-1, with TRBD1 matching 7 bases. Trimming cost V 6 bases and J 6 bases; bases outside gene matches: 11. The CDR3 length is 15 residues. Looked up from germline, CDR1 is LNHDA and CDR2 is SQIVND (reference sequence).